Sequencing of this T cell receptor beta chain was carried out in a study of lymphopenia after photon versus proton radiotherapy. TCRdb keeps only in-frame clones here, not all; method: immunoSEQ multiplex PCR. The repertoire consists of about 22,000 clones, with 75% to 90% occurring once and the leading ten covering over 8.5%. As for this clone: Antigen specificity is unknown.

Findings and limits, study-wide: After the lymphocyte nadir, photon-treated repertoires showed oligoclonal expansion, especially of CD8+ Temra cells. Relative stability marked proton patients; photon patients lost diversity and naive cells.

CDR1 is SGHNT and CDR2 is YYREEE in the germline V gene (reference sequence). CDR3 length equals 15 residues. V was shortened by 5 bases and J by 0 bases, with 12 bases between the two germline ends. The TCR originated in a man aged 80 or over with esophageal cancer. This material consisted of peripheral blood, taken from a patient treated with proton-based radiotherapy. The rearrangement joins TRBV5-4 to TRBJ1-3; maybe TRBD1 (5 bases). DNA for the CDR3: TGTGCCAGCAGACGAGACAGAACCTCTGGAAACACCATATATTTT. It specifies CASRRDRTSGNTIYF.